Below are 19 T cell receptor beta chains sequenced from a single sample in a study of blood T cell repertoires in COVID-19. Data came from immunoSEQ multiplex PCR; TCRdb stores just in-frame clones and leaves some out. The data hold a few hundred thousand clones, with about 86% observed a single time. Specimen: peripheral blood. These receptor sequences come from a woman between 50 and 59 years old with COVID-19, enrolled during active disease.

The chain couples TRBV27 to TRBJ1-2, with D unresolved. Germline CDR1 is MNHEY and CDR2 is SMNVEV (reference sequence). Trimming removed 4 bases from V and 9 bases from J, with 21 bases in between. The CDR3 loop spans 15 amino acids. This chain's CDR3 is CASSSSPGSRGSYTF. CDR3 nucleotide sequence: TGTGCCAGCAGTTCCTCCCCCGGGAGCCGAGGGAGCTACACCTTC.

Only a few counts were recorded for this clone. The chain is built from TRBV24-1 and TRBJ2-1, with 7 bases identical to TRBD2. This CDR3 has 14 residues. V gave up 4 bases and J gave up 5 bases; unmatched junction bases: 4. Germline CDR1 reads KGHDR; CDR2 reads SFDVKD. The CDR3 loop reads CATSEAGPNNEQFF. The DNA for the CDR3 is TGTGCCACCAGTGAAGCGGGGCCAAACAATGAGCAGTTCTTC.

The chain is built from TRBV19 and TRBJ2-2, with a possible D match to TRBD1 (5 bases). From germline, CDR1 is LNHDA and CDR2 SQIVND (reference sequence). This CDR3 has 11 residues. CDR3 sequence: CAVGAWGELFF. The CDR3 bases are TGTGCAGTAGGGGCGTGGGGGGAGCTGTTTTTT.

This clone showed up just once. The chain uses TRBV6-2 or TRBV6-3 and TRBJ1-2, with D hard to call. This CDR3 is 15 amino acids long. Germline lookup yields CDR1 MNHEY and CDR2 SVGEGT. With 2 bases removed from V and 0 bases from J, the gap between germline ends came to 10 bases. The CDR3 region is CASSYGPGANYGYTF. CDR3 nucleotide sequence: TGTGCCAGCAGTTACGGGCCGGGAGCTAACTATGGCTACACCTTC.

This chain joins TRBV12-3 or TRBV12-4 and TRBJ1-4; D not resolved. Deletions cut 8 bases from V and 1 base from J, with 8 bases between. The CDR3 spans 13 residues. For the CDR3, the DNA is TGTGCCAGCGGGAGCGGAACTAATGAAAAACTGTTTTTT. Translated, it gives CASGSGTNEKLFF.

This clone was observed a handful of times. The chain uses TRBV19 and TRBJ2-2, with D perhaps TRBD2 (6 bases). Trimming stripped 1 base from V and 5 bases from J, with 8 bases between. CDR1 is LNHDA and CDR2 is SQIVND in the germline V gene (reference sequence). The CDR3 is made up of 14 amino acids. The CDR3 loop is CASSIAGGTGELFF. The CDR3 DNA reads as TGTGCCAGTAGTATAGCCGGGGGAACCGGGGAGCTGTTTTTT.

The chain combines TRBV21-1 with TRBJ2-7; the table assigns TRBD1, which was not confirmed against the DNA. TRBV21-1 represents a pseudogene. The CDR3 has 16 residues. In DNA, the CDR3 is TGTGCCAGCAGCAAACTCAACCGGGACAGGGACTACGAGCAGTACTTC. Protein product: CASSKLNRDRDYEQYF.

The chain carries TRBV7-2 and TRBJ2-5; TRBD2 aligns across 8 bases. J lost 2 bases, V lost 5 bases, and 7 bases had no gene match. Germline CDR1 SGHTA, CDR2 FQGNSA. The CDR3 runs to 15 residues. For the CDR3, the DNA is TGTGCCAGCAGCCCCCCGGGGGGGAGGCAAGAGACCCAGTACTTC. This gives the protein CASSPPGGRQETQYF.

The chain is built from TRBV19 and TRBJ1-3; possible D gene TRBD1, 5 bases. The CDR3 sequence is 17 residues long. Trimming pared 5 bases from V and 4 bases from J, leaving 21 bases between. In germline, CDR1 is LNHDA, CDR2 SQIVND (reference sequence). CDR3 in DNA: TGTGCCAGTAGTTCCCGGGGGTTTGGAGGGCAAGGAAACACCATATATTTT. Encoded protein: CASSSRGFGGQGNTIYF.

With respect to this clone: This sample also contains other DNA sequences that code for the same CDR3. The CDR3 is CASSFGQGDQPQHF. CDR3 DNA: TGTGCCAGCAGTTTTGGACAGGGCGATCAGCCCCAGCATTTT. The V call is TRBV27, the J call TRBJ1-5; 8 bases are shared with TRBD1. Germline assignment: CDR1 MNHEY and CDR2 SMNVEV (reference sequence). The length of the CDR3 is 14 residues. After removal of 3 bases from V and 5 bases from J, the junction contained 3 bases not matched to a gene.

The chain carries TRBV3-1 (or the pseudogene TRBV3-2) and TRBJ1-1; D perhaps matches TRBD1 (5 bases). The V gene lost 4 bases and the J gene lost 7 bases, with 13 bases spanning the gap. CDR1 and CDR2 from the germline V gene are LGHDT and YNNKEL (reference sequence). The CDR3 length is 13 residues. CDR3 bases: TGTGCCAGCAGCCCGGGACTTAGGATTGAAGCTTTCTTT. This sequence encodes CASSPGLRIEAFF.

The chain couples TRBV3-1 (or the pseudogene TRBV3-2) to TRBJ1-2; TRBD1 might be the D (5 bases). This CDR3 has 15 residues. The V gene's germline CDR1 is LGHDT and CDR2 YNNKEL (reference sequence). V dropped 2 bases and J dropped 1 base, with 11 bases sitting between them. The CDR3 region has the DNA TGTGCCAGCAGCCAATCATGGGGCAATAACTATGGCTACACCTTC. As protein: CASSQSWGNNYGYTF.

The sample holds one count of this clone. This chain connects TRBV3-1 (or the pseudogene TRBV3-2) to TRBJ2-2; no definite D call. Trimming cost V 1 base and J 4 bases, with 4 bases left between them. The CDR3 totals 13 residues. Germline assignment: CDR1 LGHDT and CDR2 YNNKEL (reference sequence). CDR3 loop: CASSQAVTGELFF. CDR3 bases: TGTGCCAGCAGCCAAGCGGTCACCGGGGAGCTGTTTTTT.

This chain uses TRBV2 with TRBJ1-2; TRBD1 might be the D (5 bases). V was pared by 3 bases and J by 3 bases, with 8 bases between. The CDR3 sequence is 13 residues long. Germline-derived CDR1 and CDR2 are SNHLY and FYNNEI. CDR3 coding DNA: TGTGCCAGCAGTGAGGCCAGGGACTATGGCTACACCTTC. This translates into CASSEARDYGYTF.

The V gene is TRBV4-3, the J gene TRBJ2-3; TRBD1 matches at 10 bases. CDR3 length: 16 residues. CDR1 LGHNA and CDR2 YSLEER come from the germline V gene. J lost 4 bases, V lost 4 bases, and 8 bases had no gene match. For the CDR3, the DNA is TGCGCCAGCAGCCCAACTCCGGGACAGGGGCCAGATACGCAGTATTTT. Translating it yields CASSPTPGQGPDTQYF.

This chain uses TRBV5-1 with TRBJ2-1; TRBD1 might be the D (6 bases). The V and J ends lost 2 bases and 7 bases respectively, with 19 bases between them. CDR3 length: 16 residues. In germline, CDR1 is SGHRS, CDR2 YFSETQ. CDR3 bases: TGCGCCAGCAGCTTAGGCCCACAGGGTACGAGAAATGAGCAGTTCTTC. Its protein product is CASSLGPQGTRNEQFF.

This chain connects TRBV5-6 to TRBJ2-3; 13 bases match TRBD2. With V trimmed by 4 bases and J by 3 bases, 8 bases remained unmatched. The CDR3 covers 17 residues. Germline lookup yields CDR1 SGHDT and CDR2 YYEEEE. The CDR3 DNA reads as TGTGCCAGCAGCCTGACTAGCGGGGGGTTAAAAACAGATACGCAGTATTTT. Its translation is CASSLTSGGLKTDTQYF.

The V and J genes are TRBV11-3 and TRBJ2-7; 8 nucleotides agree with TRBD1. The CDR3 covers 14 residues. Per germline, CDR1 SGHNT and CDR2 YENEEA. J lost 3 bases, V lost 4 bases, and 5 bases had no gene match. CDR3 sequence reads: CASSSGGVVYEQYF. As DNA, the CDR3 is TGTGCCAGCAGCTCAGGGGGCGTAGTCTACGAGCAGTACTTC.

About this clone: A read error may produce the germline difference seen at one junction end. The chain couples TRBV18 to TRBJ1-1; TRBD1 might be the D (6 bases). The CDR3 contains 13 residues. Germline V gene data show CDR1 as KGHSH and CDR2 as LQKENI. The CDR3 nucleotides are TGTGCCAGCTCTCTTACAGGGAACGCTGAAGCTTTCTTT. Translation: CASSLTGNAEAFF.